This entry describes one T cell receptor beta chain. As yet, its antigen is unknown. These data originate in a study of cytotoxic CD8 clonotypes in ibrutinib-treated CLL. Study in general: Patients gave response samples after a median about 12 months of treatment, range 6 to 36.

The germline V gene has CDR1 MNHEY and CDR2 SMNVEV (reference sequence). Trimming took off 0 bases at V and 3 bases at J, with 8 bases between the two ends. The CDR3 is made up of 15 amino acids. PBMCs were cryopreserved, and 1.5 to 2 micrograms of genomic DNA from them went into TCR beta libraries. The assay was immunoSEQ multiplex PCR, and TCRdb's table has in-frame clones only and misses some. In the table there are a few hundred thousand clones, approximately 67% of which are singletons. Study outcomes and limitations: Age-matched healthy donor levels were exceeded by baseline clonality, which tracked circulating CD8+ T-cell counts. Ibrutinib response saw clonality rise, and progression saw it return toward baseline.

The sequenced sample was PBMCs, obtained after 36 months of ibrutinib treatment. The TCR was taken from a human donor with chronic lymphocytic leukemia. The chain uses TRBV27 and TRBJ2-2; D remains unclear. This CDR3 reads CASSLSSLYTGELFF. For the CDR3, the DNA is TGTGCCAGCAGTTTATCTAGCCTGTACACCGGGGAGCTGTTTTTT.